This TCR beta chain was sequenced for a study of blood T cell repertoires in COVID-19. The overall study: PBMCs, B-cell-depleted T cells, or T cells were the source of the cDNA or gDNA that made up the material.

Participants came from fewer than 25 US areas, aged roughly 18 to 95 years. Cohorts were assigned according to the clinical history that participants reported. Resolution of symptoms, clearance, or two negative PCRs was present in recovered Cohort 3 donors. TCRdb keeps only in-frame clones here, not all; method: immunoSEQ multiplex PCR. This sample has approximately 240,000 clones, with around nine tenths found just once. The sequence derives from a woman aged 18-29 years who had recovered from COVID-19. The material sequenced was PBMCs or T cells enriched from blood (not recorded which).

Here the CDR3 reads CASRTGTVNTEAFF. In nucleotides, the CDR3 is TGTGCCAGCAGAACGGGGACAGTGAACACTGAAGCTTTCTTT. The chain joins TRBV7-2 to TRBJ1-1; 7 positions agree with TRBD1. This CDR3 region has 14 residues. Per germline, CDR1 SGHTA and CDR2 FQGNSA. After removal of 6 bases from V and 0 bases from J, the junction contained 4 bases not matched to a gene.